The clone carrying this T cell receptor beta chain appeared a single time. Its antigen is not identified. Germline V lookup: CDR1 SGHTA, CDR2 FQGNSA. The CDR3 consists of 16 residues. With 4 bases clipped from V and 5 bases from J, the junction kept 9 bases outside the gene matches. This entry comes from a study of T-cell memory formation after mild COVID-19. Study-level findings and limits: Clones shrinking from day 15 to 85 showed even CD4/CD8 mixes; later expanders tilted CD4+.

From 5'RACE with constant-segment primers came TCR alpha and TCR beta cDNA libraries that carried sample barcodes and UMIs. TCRdb reprocessed the 5' RACE reads via MiXCR and lists one record per CDR3 protein. The repertoire holds 350,000 to 500,000 distinct CDR3 sequences, with 15% to 20% as singletons. J is TRBJ2-2 and V is TRBV7-2; 8 bases map to TRBD2. The sample consisted of PBMCs or a T cell subset sorted from them (not recorded which). This clonotype originated in an adult woman who had mild COVID-19 (a few samples of this study predate the infection). Cell type and time point are not known. CDR3 nucleotides: TGTGCCAGCAGCTCCGACCCAGCGGGGGTAACCGGGGAGCTGTTTTTT. Its protein product is CASSSDPAGVTGELFF. The complete variable domain, with remaining parts taken from reference TRBV7-2 and TRBJ2-2, reads GAGVSQSPSNKVTEKGKDVELRCDPISGHTALYWYRQSLGQGLEFLIYFQGNSAPDKSGLPSDRFSAERTGGSVSTLTIQRTQQEDSAVYLCASSSDPAGVTGELFFGEGSRLTVL.